This T cell receptor beta chain was sequenced for a study of blood T cell repertoires in COVID-19. In the study overall: Samples representing acute and convalescent COVID-19 were sourced from the United States, Italy and Spain.

Residents of under 25 US areas, aged roughly 18 to 89 years, made up the participants. Participant-given clinical history determined each cohort assignment. Two negative PCRs, clearance, or symptom resolution had been documented for recovered Cohort 3 donors. Method: immunoSEQ multiplex PCR; TCRdb's copy keeps in-frame clones and lacks some. The data show roughly 150,000 clones, more than 80% seen once. The sequence was collected from a man aged 45-60 years who had recovered from COVID-19. Sequencing was done on a sample of PBMCs or T cells enriched from blood (not recorded which).

The CDR3 spells CASSSLAGRISYEQYF. The CDR3 nucleotides are TGTGCCAGCAGCTCTTTAGCGGGACGTATCTCCTACGAGCAGTACTTC. The chain recombines TRBV7-6 with TRBJ2-7, with 8 bases fitting TRBD2. The trim removed 4 bases at V and 0 bases at J, leaving 8 bases unmatched. Germline loops: CDR1 SGHVS, CDR2 FNYEAQ. The CDR3 sequence is 16 residues long.